A single sample gave rise to the 23 T cell receptor beta chains below, sequenced in a study of blood T cells in healthy people across ages. A second PCR of 7 to 11 cycles used a sample-barcoded 5' primer and a J-beta primer mix. TCRdb used MiXCR to reprocess the 5' RACE reads, holding one entry per CDR3 protein. The sample consists of around 1.1 million distinct CDR3 sequences, about two fifths of them appearing once. The sequenced material came from blood. These receptor sequences come from a young man in good health.

This rearrangement joins TRBV6-2 or TRBV6-3 to TRBJ1-5, with D possibly being TRBD1 (6 bases). The germline V and J ends were trimmed by 8 bases and 3 bases, with 17 bases remaining between them. Germline V lookup: CDR1 MNHEY, CDR2 SVGEGT. The CDR3 consists of 15 residues. Written as DNA, the CDR3 is TGTGCCAGCTCCACGCGGGGGGCATACAATCAGCCCCAGCATTTT. This codes for CASSTRGAYNQPQHF.

This clonotype was counted once. V is TRBV6-5 and J is TRBJ2-5; D not certain. This CDR3 has 14 amino acids. V was clipped by 4 bases and J by 5 bases, with 14 bases between them. Germline-derived CDR1 and CDR2 are MNHEY and SVGAGI. The CDR3 nucleotides are TGTGCCAGCAGTTTGACCCGCATACACGAGACCCAGTACTTC. This encodes CASSLTRIHETQYF.

This clonotype came up a few times. The chain couples TRBV24-1 to TRBJ2-1; 8 bases are shared with TRBD2. CDR3 length: 15 amino acids. CDR1 and CDR2 (germline): KGHDR, SFDVKD. V was pared by 7 bases and J by 0 bases, with 4 bases of the junction left unmatched. The CDR3: CATSSGGISYNEQFF. The CDR3 coding sequence is TGTGCCACCAGCTCGGGGGGGATCTCCTACAATGAGCAGTTCTTC.

This clonotype was found a few times. The chain recombines TRBV20-1 with TRBJ1-5; D is possibly TRBD1 (6 bases). This CDR3 comprises 15 residues. Germline V lookup: CDR1 DFQATT, CDR2 SNEGSKA (reference sequence). Trimming stripped 5 bases from V and 3 bases from J, with 17 bases between. The CDR3 DNA reads TGCAGTGCTTTTCGTAGGACAGAAAACAATCAGCCCCAGCATTTT. Residues: CSAFRRTENNQPQHF.

Turning to this clonotype: This may be a read error, as it is one base from a much larger clone. V usage is TRBV4-2 and J usage is TRBJ2-3; 7 nucleotides match TRBD1. The CDR3 is 17 residues long. CDR1 and CDR2 (germline): LGHNA, YNFKEQ. CDR3 DNA: TGTGCCGGCAGCCAAGTTGCGAACAGGGGAGTTGGAGATACGCAGTATTTT. Residues: CAGSQVANRGVGDTQYF.

The chain employs TRBV4-3 and TRBJ2-6; D gene ambiguous. Germline values: CDR1 LGHNA, CDR2 YSLEER. The CDR3 runs to 17 residues. V lost 2 bases and J lost 0, with 11 bases in between. CDR3 bases: TGCGCCAGCAGCCAACATTCGGTCCGCTCTGGGGCCAACGTCCTGACTTTC. Encoded protein: CASSQHSVRSGANVLTF.

V and J are TRBV6-2 or TRBV6-3 and TRBJ2-1, with D perhaps given as TRBD1 or TRBD2 (5 bases each). V lost 6 bases to trimming and J lost 3 bases, with 12 bases between them. The CDR3 is 14 residues long. Germline values: CDR1 MNHEY, CDR2 SVGEGT. This CDR3 is CASSPGDHYNEQFF. DNA for the CDR3: TGTGCCAGCAGCCCCGGGGACCACTACAATGAGCAGTTCTTC.

This clonotype showed up just a few times. The chain has TRBV25-1 and TRBJ2-2, with D unclear. This CDR3 region has 14 residues. The V gene's germline CDR1 is MGHDK and CDR2 SYGVNS. V shed 5 bases and J shed 3 bases, with 10 bases lying between them. This CDR3 is CASSLYGDTGELFF. The CDR3 DNA is TGTGCCAGCAGTTTGTATGGAGACACCGGGGAGCTGTTTTTT.

This sequence joins TRBV29-1 and TRBJ1-3; D uncertain. Germline CDR1 is SQVTM and CDR2 is ANQGSEA. This CDR3 is 13 amino acids long. The V gene lost 3 bases and the J gene lost 8 bases, with 14 bases spanning the gap. CDR3 protein: CSVEAGIGDTIYF. CDR3 DNA: TGCAGCGTTGAGGCGGGTATCGGGGACACCATATATTTT.

This clonotype was seen a handful of times. The rearrangement uses TRBV16 and TRBJ1-2; D gene ambiguous. Trimming cost V 0 bases and J 4 bases, with 6 bases left between them. The CDR3 loop spans 13 amino acids. Germline assignment: CDR1 KGHSY and CDR2 FQNENV. The CDR3 region is CASSQSSLYGYTF. The DNA of the CDR3 is TGTGCCAGCAGCCAATCGTCGCTCTATGGCTACACCTTC.

In this sample, this clonotype turned up many times. The V gene is TRBV6-2 or TRBV6-3, the J gene TRBJ2-1; D not certain. CDR1 and CDR2 from the germline V gene are MNHEY and SVGEGT. V was trimmed by 6 bases and J by 0 bases, leaving 9 bases between them. This CDR3 is built from 14 residues. CDR3 sequence (DNA): TGTGCCAGCAGGCAGGACGGCTCCTACAATGAGCAGTTCTTC. It yields the protein CASRQDGSYNEQFF.

This sequence joins TRBV6-5 and TRBJ1-1, with a possible D match to TRBD1 (6 bases). This CDR3 has 14 amino acids. V gave up 6 bases and J gave up 0 bases, with 11 bases separating them. Germline assignment: CDR1 MNHEY and CDR2 SVGAGI. The CDR3 nucleotides read TGTGCCAGCAGAAGACAGGTCTTGAACACTGAAGCTTTCTTT. This encodes CASRRQVLNTEAFF.

This clonotype turned up a few times. Written as DNA, the CDR3 is TGTGCCAGCAGCCAAGAACGGCAGGGGCAAACTAATGAAAAACTGTTTTTT. This sequence encodes CASSQERQGQTNEKLFF. The gene calls are TRBV4-2 and TRBJ1-4; D might be TRBD1 (6 bases). The germline gives CDR1 LGHNA, CDR2 YNFKEQ. The length of the CDR3 is 17 residues. Trimming shortened V by 0 bases and J by 1 base, and 12 bases separated the two germline ends.

The J gene is TRBJ2-7, the V gene TRBV3-1; D not certain. The CDR3 length is 12 residues. V lost 4 bases to trimming and J lost 6 bases, with 10 bases between them. Germline-derived CDR1 and CDR2 are LGHDT and YNNKEL (reference sequence). In DNA form, the CDR3 reads TGTGCCAGCAGCCTCGGCACCCGCGAGCAGTACTTC. Translating it yields CASSLGTREQYF.

The J gene is TRBJ2-7, the V gene TRBV27; the D is unclear. V gave up 5 bases and J gave up 9 bases, with 17 bases separating them. The CDR3 contains 13 residues. Germline V gene data show CDR1 as MNHEY and CDR2 as SMNVEV (reference sequence). CDR3 amino acids: CASSTRYMGGQYF. CDR3 bases: TGTGCCAGCAGTACACGATACATGGGCGGGCAGTACTTC.

This clonotype occurred a few times. The gene calls are TRBV4-1 and TRBJ1-1, with D possibly matching TRBD1 (6 bases). V gave up 4 bases and J gave up 4 bases, with 16 bases separating them. CDR1 is MGHRA, CDR2 YSYEKL, per germline. The CDR3 extends over 15 amino acids. The CDR3: CASSPTIATGTEAFF. The CDR3 bases are TGCGCCAGCAGCCCCACCATAGCGACAGGCACTGAAGCTTTCTTT.

The chain carries TRBV3-1 and TRBJ1-4; D not resolved. Trimming removed 6 bases from V and 5 bases from J, with 10 bases in between. This CDR3 contains 13 residues. The germline gives CDR1 LGHDT, CDR2 YNNKEL (reference sequence). The CDR3 sequence is CASSESLNEKLFF. CDR3 DNA: TGTGCCAGCAGTGAGTCCCTAAATGAAAAACTGTTTTTT.

This clonotype has only a few counts. The J gene is TRBJ2-7, the V gene TRBV10-3; TRBD2 matches at 9 bases. Germline CDR1 ENHRY, CDR2 SYGVKD. Losses at the gene ends were 3 bases for V and 7 bases for J; bases not matched to a gene: 10. This CDR3 spans 15 amino acids. CDR3 sequence: CAISDVAGVKNEQYF. CDR3 nucleotide sequence: TGTGCCATCAGTGATGTAGCGGGGGTTAAAAATGAGCAGTACTTC.

This clonotype turned up a few times. The chain links TRBV29-1 to TRBJ2-1; D is ambiguous. The CDR3 loop spans 11 amino acids. The germline gives CDR1 SQVTM, CDR2 ANQGSEA. V dropped 0 bases and J dropped 15 bases, with 12 bases sitting between them. CDR3 bases: TGCAGCGTTGAAGATGCTAGAGGCGGGTTCTTC. Amino acid sequence: CSVEDARGGFF.

The chain links TRBV5-1 to TRBJ1-1; no firm D call. CDR3 length: 16 amino acids. Trimming took off 4 bases at V and 4 bases at J, with 20 bases between the two ends. Germline values: CDR1 SGHRS, CDR2 YFSETQ. CDR3 region: CASSPGGPTAGTEAFF. CDR3 in DNA: TGCGCCAGCAGCCCCGGAGGGCCGACGGCAGGCACTGAAGCTTTCTTT.

This clonotype was recorded a few times. The chain links TRBV12-3 or TRBV12-4 to TRBJ2-3; possible D gene TRBD2, 5 bases. CDR3 size: 14 residues. V lost 8 bases and J 4 bases, leaving 16 bases between the germline ends. This CDR3 reads CASRPSIVADTQYF. For the CDR3, the DNA is TGTGCCAGCCGACCTAGCATAGTAGCAGATACGCAGTATTTT.

This clonotype appeared many times. The chain carries TRBV18 and TRBJ1-5; D gene uncertain. Trimming removed 3 bases at V and 10 bases at J, with 13 bases between. CDR1 is KGHSH, CDR2 LQKENI, per germline. The CDR3 has 13 residues. Here the CDR3 DNA reads TGTGCCAGCTCACCGACTTCATCGGATCCCCAGCATTTT. It codes for CASSPTSSDPQHF. The full variable domain, its missing parts supplied by reference TRBV18 and TRBJ1-5, is NAGVMQNPRHLVRRRGQEARLRCSPMKGHSHVYWYRQLPEEGLKFMVYLQKENIIDESGMPKERFSAEFPKEGPSILRIQQVVRGDSAAYFCASSPTSSDPQHFGDGTRLSIL.

This clonotype was detected only a few times. This rearrangement joins TRBV13 to TRBJ2-1; a possible D gene is TRBD2 (6 bases). The CDR3 runs 13 residues. V was trimmed by 5 bases and J by 6 bases, leaving 11 bases between them. Germline V gene lookup returns CDR1 PRHDT and CDR2 FYEKMQ (reference sequence). The CDR3 DNA reads as TGTGCCAGCAGCGTAGAACTAGCCAATGAGCAGTTCTTC. Its protein product is CASSVELANEQFF.